These 20 T cell receptor beta chains came from one sample sequenced in a study of follicular helper T cells after annual influenza vaccination. Noted time point: 2014-2015 season, pre-vaccination. Generated by immunoSEQ multiplex PCR, the TCRdb table keeps only in-frame clones and is missing some. Of about 15,000 clones in the sample, under 80% are singletons; the top ten hold less than 0.55%. This material consisted of CXCR5- memory CD4+ T cells sorted from blood, taken on the day of influenza vaccination. All receptors come from an adult who received the influenza vaccine.

V is TRBV7-6 and J is TRBJ2-3; 9 bases align to TRBD1. V was pared by 7 bases and J by 3 bases, with 8 bases of the junction left unmatched. The CDR3 totals 15 residues. Germline V gene sequence: CDR1 SGHVS, CDR2 FNYEAQ. The CDR3 sequence is CASIQPGQGTDTQYF. In nucleotides, the CDR3 is TGTGCCAGCATCCAACCGGGACAGGGAACAGATACGCAGTATTTT. The complete variable domain, with remaining parts taken from reference TRBV7-6 and TRBJ2-3, reads GAGVSQSPRYKVTKRGQDVALRCDPISGHVSLYWYRQALGQGPEFLTYFNYEAQQDKSGLPNDRFSAERPEGSISTLTIQRTEQRDSAMYRCASIQPGQGTDTQYFGPGTRLTVL.

J is TRBJ2-5 and V is TRBV5-1; D could derive from TRBD1 or TRBD2 (5 bases each). CDR1 and CDR2 from the germline V gene are SGHRS and YFSETQ. The CDR3 sequence is 11 residues long. Trimming removed 5 bases from V and 7 bases from J, with 9 bases in between. The CDR3 region has the DNA TGCGCCAGCAGGGGGGATGTGACCCAGTACTTC. It encodes CASRGDVTQYF.

This chain joins TRBV7-2 and TRBJ2-1; 8 bases fit TRBD1. The junction had 6 bases not matched to a gene; V was cut back by 6 bases and J by 2 bases. This CDR3 has 15 residues. Germline V gene data show CDR1 as SGHTA and CDR2 as FQGNSA. CDR3 DNA sequence: TGTGCCAGCAGTCCTCCAGGGGGCGCCTACAATGAGCAGTTCTTC. It translates to CASSPPGGAYNEQFF.

V gene TRBV5-1 combines with J gene TRBJ2-5, with 10 bases aligning to TRBD2. CDR1 is SGHRS, CDR2 YFSETQ, per germline. This CDR3 has 16 residues. J gave up 2 bases and V 3 bases, and 7 bases lay outside the gene matches. Written as DNA, the CDR3 is TGCGCCAGCAGCTCATCTATTAGCGGGGGGCAAGAGACCCAGTACTTC. Translated: CASSSSISGGQETQYF. Full variable domain (remainder filled in from reference TRBV5-1 and TRBJ2-5): KAGVTQTPRYLIKTRGQQVTLSCSPISGHRSVSWYQQTPGQGLQFLFEYFSETQRNKGNFPGRFSGRQFSNSRSEMNVSTLELGDSALYLCASSSSISGGQETQYFGPGTRLLVL.

This clone turned up a few times. The chain is built from TRBV5-1 and TRBJ1-5; tentatively, D is TRBD1 (5 bases). The CDR3 is 16 amino acids. Germline V gives CDR1 SGHRS, CDR2 YFSETQ. The V end lost 0 bases, the J end lost 0 bases, and 10 bases lay between the germline ends. As DNA, the CDR3 is TGCGCCAGCAGCTTGGGGGACCCGAATAGCAATCAGCCCCAGCATTTT. Translated, it gives CASSLGDPNSNQPQHF.

The table lists this clone with a few counts. This chain joins TRBV19 and TRBJ2-5; a possible D gene is TRBD2 (5 bases). The germline V gene has CDR1 LNHDA and CDR2 SQIVND (reference sequence). Trimming took off 1 base at V and 5 bases at J, with 5 bases between the two ends. This CDR3 has 12 residues. As DNA, the CDR3 is TGTGCCAGTAGTATAGGAGGGGAGACCCAGTACTTC. Its protein is CASSIGGETQYF.

The rearrangement uses TRBV5-5 and TRBJ2-1; 9 positions agree with TRBD1. Trimming removed 5 bases from V and 3 bases from J; junction bases left unmatched: 12. The CDR3 is 17 residues long. Per the germline V gene, CDR1 is SGHKS and CDR2 is YYEKEE (reference sequence). The CDR3 sequence is CASRKGAPGQGYNEQFF. In nucleotides, the CDR3 is TGTGCCAGCAGGAAGGGGGCACCGGGACAGGGCTACAATGAGCAGTTCTTC.

V usage is TRBV10-3 and J usage is TRBJ2-7; D call uncertain. The CDR3 sequence is 11 residues long. CDR1 and CDR2 from the germline V gene are ENHRY and SYGVKD. The V and J ends lost 6 bases and 2 bases respectively, with 5 bases between them. CDR3 DNA: TGTGCCATCAGCGCTACCTACGAGCAGTACTTC. Translation gives CAISATYEQYF.

The genes are TRBV2 and TRBJ1-6; D is undetermined. The germline V gene has CDR1 SNHLY and CDR2 FYNNEI. Between the trimmed V and J ends, which lost 2 bases and 9 bases, there was a span of 8 bases. CDR3 length equals 13 residues. In nucleotides, the CDR3 is TGTGCCAGCAGTGAACAGGCAGGTTCACCCCTCCACTTT. It specifies CASSEQAGSPLHF.

The gene calls are TRBV15 and TRBJ2-2; D is possibly TRBD2 (7 bases). The CDR3 spans 18 residues. The V gene lost 0 bases and the J gene lost 0 bases, with 14 bases spanning the gap. Looked up from germline, CDR1 is LNHNV and CDR2 is YYDKDF (reference sequence). CDR3: CATSRDSGGHSNTGELFF. The CDR3 coding sequence is TGTGCCACCAGCAGAGATTCGGGGGGACACTCGAACACCGGGGAGCTGTTTTTT.

V and J are TRBV5-4 and TRBJ1-2, with TRBD1 matching 9 bases. This CDR3 comprises 15 residues. Germline V gives CDR1 SGHNT, CDR2 YYREEE (reference sequence). V lost 4 bases to trimming and J lost 1 base; unmatched junction nucleotides: 5. The CDR3 sequence: CASSLGTGINYGYTF. Written as DNA, the CDR3 is TGTGCCAGCAGCCTGGGGACAGGGATTAACTATGGCTACACCTTC.

Here the CDR3 reads CASSVTSGEGEQYF. The CDR3 DNA is TGCGCCAGCAGCGTGACTAGCGGGGAGGGCGAGCAGTACTTC. The rearrangement uses TRBV5-1 and TRBJ2-7, with 11 positions matching TRBD2. The V gene's germline CDR1 is SGHRS and CDR2 YFSETQ. This CDR3 contains 14 residues. V shed 4 bases, J shed 6 bases, and the junction held 6 bases outside the gene matches.

The CDR3 spells CATTDAPSNQPQHF. The CDR3 nucleotides read TGTGCCACCACGGACGCCCCTAGCAATCAGCCCCAGCATTTT. The chain is built from TRBV19 and TRBJ1-5, with D unresolved. Germline lookup yields CDR1 LNHDA and CDR2 SQIVND (reference sequence). The CDR3 extends over 14 amino acids. The V end was cut by 10 bases, the J end by 0 bases, with 13 bases between.

The rearrangement links TRBV6-1 to TRBJ2-7; TRBD1 matches 8 bases. The germline gives CDR1 MNHNS, CDR2 SASEGT. The V and J ends lost 4 bases and 1 base, in that order; junction bases with no gene match: 9. The CDR3 runs 16 residues. This CDR3 is CASSGAGGAHSYEQYF. The CDR3 region has the DNA TGTGCCAGCAGTGGAGCAGGGGGCGCGCATTCCTACGAGCAGTACTTC.

This chain uses TRBV7-2 with TRBJ1-2; possible D gene TRBD1, 5 bases. V lost 0 bases and J lost 4, with 12 bases in between. The CDR3 has 15 residues. Germline CDR1 is SGHTA and CDR2 is FQGNSA. In nucleotides, the CDR3 is TGTGCCAGCAGCTTAGCCCAGGGTAGGGGCTATGGCTACACCTTC. Its translation: CASSLAQGRGYGYTF.

The gene calls are TRBV5-1 and TRBJ1-6; TRBD1 is a possible D gene (5 bases). Germline loops: CDR1 SGHRS, CDR2 YFSETQ. CDR3 length: 14 amino acids. V lost 1 base and J lost 10, with 12 bases in between. The DNA of the CDR3 is TGCGCCAGCAGCTTGACAGGATTTCGGTCACCCCTCCACTTT. Its translation is CASSLTGFRSPLHF.

The chain combines TRBV5-4 with TRBJ2-1; 7 nucleotides align to TRBD1. The CDR3 spans 16 residues. CDR1 and CDR2 from the germline V gene are SGHNT and YYREEE (reference sequence). V was clipped by 4 bases and J by 3 bases; unmatched bases: 10. CDR3 in DNA: TGTGCCAGCAGCCCCAGAGGGAGACAGGGCTACAATGAGCAGTTCTTC. Its protein product is CASSPRGRQGYNEQFF.

The chain joins TRBV10-3 to TRBJ1-1, with 8 bases that match TRBD1. CDR1 is ENHRY and CDR2 is SYGVKD in the germline V gene. V shed 4 bases and J 2 bases; nucleotides not matched to a gene: 9. The CDR3 contains 16 residues. The CDR3 is CAISGGVGTGNTEAFF. As DNA, the CDR3 is TGTGCCATCAGTGGCGGGGTGGGGACAGGAAACACTGAAGCTTTCTTT.

J is TRBJ2-3 and V is TRBV12-5; TRBD2 matches 7 bases. The CDR3 extends over 14 amino acids. Per germline, CDR1 LGHNT and CDR2 FRNRAP. J was trimmed by 6 bases and V by 2 bases; bases with no gene match: 5. The CDR3 reads CASGLTGGGDTQYF. CDR3 DNA: TGTGCTAGTGGTTTGACGGGGGGTGGGGATACGCAGTATTTT.

The chain has TRBV5-1 and TRBJ1-1; the match to TRBD1 covers 10 bases. Germline values: CDR1 SGHRS, CDR2 YFSETQ. The junction had 6 bases not matched to a gene; V was cut back by 3 bases and J by 4 bases. The CDR3 totals 15 residues. Here the CDR3 reads CASSSGQGSGTEAFF. CDR3 coding DNA: TGCGCCAGCAGCTCGGGACAGGGGAGTGGCACTGAAGCTTTCTTT.